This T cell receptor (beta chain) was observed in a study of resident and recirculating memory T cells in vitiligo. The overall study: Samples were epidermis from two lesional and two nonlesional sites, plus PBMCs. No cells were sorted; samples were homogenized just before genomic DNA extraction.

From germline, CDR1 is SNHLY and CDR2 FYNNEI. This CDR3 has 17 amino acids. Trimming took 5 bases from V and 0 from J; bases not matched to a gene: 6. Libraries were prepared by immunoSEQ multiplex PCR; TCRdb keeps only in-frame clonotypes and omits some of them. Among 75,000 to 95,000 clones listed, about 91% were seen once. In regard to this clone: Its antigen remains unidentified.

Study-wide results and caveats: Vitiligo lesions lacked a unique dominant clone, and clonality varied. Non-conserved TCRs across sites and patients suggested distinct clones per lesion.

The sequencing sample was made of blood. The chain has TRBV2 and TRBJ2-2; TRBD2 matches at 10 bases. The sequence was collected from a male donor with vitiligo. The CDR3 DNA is TGTGCCAGCAGTAAGGAACTAGCGGGGTCGAACACCGGGGAGCTGTTTTTT. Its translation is CASSKELAGSNTGELFF.